The sequence of this TCR beta chain was determined in a study of blood T cell repertoires in COVID-19. The data were produced by immunoSEQ multiplex PCR, yet TCRdb's version contains in-frame clones alone and is incomplete. The sample shows 180,000 or so clones, around 82% of them seen only once. This CDR3 has 15 amino acids. CDR1 and CDR2 from the germline V gene are KGHSH and LQKENI. The V end was cut by 1 base, the J end by 0 bases, with 7 bases between. Sequenced sample: peripheral blood. The TCR sequence derives from a woman aged 80 or over with acute or convalescent COVID-19. The V and J genes are TRBV18 and TRBJ1-5, with D unclear. As DNA, the CDR3 is TGTGCCAGCTCACCACGGCACAATAGCAATCAGCCCCAGCATTTT. As protein: CASSPRHNSNQPQHF.